This TCR beta chain was sequenced during a study of Graves' ophthalmopathy and Graves' hyperthyroidism. Background on the study: Sampling took place at initial diagnosis, with peripheral blood obtained before any treatment. Overall study findings and caveats: Ophthalmopathy progression prediction by the model yielded a sensitivity of 60% to 71% and a specificity of nearly 75%. Ophthalmopathy could be told apart from stable hyperthyroidism by a 13-signature model (87.88% sensitivity, around 80% specificity).

As the template, RNA transcripts were used to amplify TCR beta CDR3 regions. The workflow started with a first-round RT-PCR run with HTBI primers and then moved on to a second-round multiplex PCR. Using its own MiXCR run on the multiplex PCR reads, TCRdb lists one record per CDR3 protein. This table has about 410,000 distinct CDR3 sequences, about 18% appearing once. Trimming removed 5 bases at V and 5 bases at J, with 16 bases between. The CDR3 is made up of 14 amino acids. Germline values: CDR1 MNHEY, CDR2 SVGAGI. This clonotype was recorded many times. Its antigen is not identified. This TCR derives from a woman between 18 and 29 years old with Graves' ophthalmopathy. The chain joins TRBV6-5 to TRBJ2-7, with D unresolved. The sequenced material came from peripheral blood. This CDR3 is CASSHVVPSDEQYF. As DNA, the CDR3 is TGTGCCAGCAGTCACGTTGTTCCGTCGGACGAGCAGTACTTC.